The clone carrying this TCR beta chain was seen many times. Ahead of thyroid surgery, no patient had received treatment of any kind. Germline CDR1 and CDR2: SGHAT and FQDESV (reference sequence). The CDR3 sequence is 18 residues long. V shed 3 bases, J shed 6 bases, and the junction held 15 bases outside the gene matches. This sample stems from a study of metastatic and nonmetastatic thyroid tumors. TCRdb reanalyzed the PCR reads with MiXCR. This table holds almost 70,000 clones, over 12% found once. V is TRBV11-1 and J is TRBJ2-3, with 10 bases aligning to TRBD2. The clonotype was recovered from a male donor with papillary thyroid cancer or a benign thyroid nodule (not recorded which). Some clones in this sample may be carry-over from other donors' samples. Sequenced sample: blood. The CDR3 region has the DNA TGTGCCAGCAGCTTGAACGGGCTAGCGGGAGCCCCTTGGGATACGCAGTATTTT. Translation: CASSLNGLAGAPWDTQYF.